This T cell receptor (beta chain) derives from a study of cytomegalovirus exposure and HLA in healthy donors. Donors showed nominal health when sampled, although they likely had unrecorded immune exposures. The germline V gene encodes CDR1 MNHEY and CDR2 SVGAGI. V lost 5 bases, J lost 5 bases, and 13 bases lay in between. This CDR3 comprises 14 residues. PCR was performed using 60 Vbeta and 13 Jbeta primers. Sequencing used immunoSEQ multiplex PCR; TCRdb keeps in-frame clones, though not all of them. Of 140,000 to 150,000 clones in the sample, 70% to 90% are singletons; the top ten hold more than 3.5%.

The V call is TRBV6-5, the J call TRBJ2-1; a weak D match, TRBD1 (5 bases). The receptor comes from a woman in her 40s in good health and CMV-seropositive. The sample consisted of PBMCs. In nucleotides, the CDR3 is TGTGCCAGCAGTCGGACAAAACTTGACAATGAGCAGTTCTTC. Protein sequence: CASSRTKLDNEQFF.